These T cell receptor beta chains were read from a single sample in a study of T cell changes during pregnancy in multiple sclerosis. Profiled with immunoSEQ multiplex PCR; TCRdb holds only in-frame clones, not every one. The sample records 48,000 or so clones, over 75% being singletons. Sequencing used CD4+ T cells from peripheral blood mononuclear cells, obtained in the second trimester of pregnancy. Every receptor here comes from a female donor with multiple sclerosis, enrolled in a pregnancy study. Both conserved end residues are part of each CDR3. The D gene is left open where the match is weak. The size entry is marked missing in some rows and otherwise reads once, few, many or a size class.

cdr3_nt	cdr3_aa	j_call	v_call	cdr3_length	d_call	clone_size
TGCGCCAGCAGCCCGCAGCGCCTCCTTAACTATGGCTACACCTTC	CASSPQRLLNYGYTF	TRBJ1-2	TRBV4-3	15	.	.
TGTGCCAGCAGCTTAGCCCCCACCGGCACTGAAGCTTTCTTT	CASSLAPTGTEAFF	TRBJ1-1	TRBV5-5	14	.	.
TGTGCCAGTAGTATAAAGCGGGACAGGGCCTACGAGCAGTACTTC	CASSIKRDRAYEQYF	TRBJ2-7	TRBV19	15	TRBD1	.
TGTGCCAGCAGTGAAAGGACAGGGGGCCAGCCCCAGCATTTT	CASSERTGGQPQHF	TRBJ1-5	TRBV2	14	TRBD1	.
TGTGCCAGCAGTGGGGGACTGGGGGGCTACGAGCAGTACTTC	CASSGGLGGYEQYF	TRBJ2-7	TRBV6-5	14	.	.
TGTGCCAGCTCCCGGGAAGGCTCCTACAATGAGCAGTTCTTC	CASSREGSYNEQFF	TRBJ2-1	TRBV2	14	.	.
TGTGCCAGTAGTATTTCAGCGGGAGTTCGCACAGATACGCAGTATTTT	CASSISAGVRTDTQYF	TRBJ2-3	TRBV19	16	TRBD2	.
TGTGCCAGCAAGCCCTCTGGGGCCAACGTCCTGACTTTC	CASKPSGANVLTF	TRBJ2-6	TRBV27	13	.	.
TGTGCCAGCTCATCTCCGATTAACCCCAAGACACAGGGGGGCGAGCAGTACTTC	CASSSPINPKTQGGEQYF	TRBJ2-7	TRBV18	18	TRBD1	.
TGTGCCAGCAGTTTAGCTGCTAGCGGGAGGTCCTACGAGCAGTACTTC	CASSLAASGRSYEQYF	TRBJ2-7	TRBV28	16	TRBD2	.
TGTGCCATCAGCCGACAGGGTCAGGATCAGCCCCAGCATTTT	CAISRQGQDQPQHF	TRBJ1-5	TRBV10-3	14	TRBD1	.
TGTGCCAGCAGGACTAGCGGGATTACCTACGAGCAGTACTTC	CASRTSGITYEQYF	TRBJ2-7	TRBV28	14	TRBD2	.
TGTGCCAGCAGCTTAGGGGGCGCGAAGTACAATGAGCAGTTCTTC	CASSLGGAKYNEQFF	TRBJ2-1	TRBV11-3	15	.	.
TGTGCCAGCAGTGACCCGGTGTCCGGCTACACCTTC	CASSDPVSGYTF	TRBJ1-2	TRBV2	12	.	.
TGTGCCAGCAGTTACCGAGCGGGAGTTAGCACAGATACGCAGTATTTT	CASSYRAGVSTDTQYF	TRBJ2-3	TRBV27	16	TRBD2	.
TGCGCCAGCAGCTTGGACAGGGCGCTGGGCACAGATACGCAGTATTTT	CASSLDRALGTDTQYF	TRBJ2-3	TRBV5-1	16	.	.
TGTGCCAGCAGCCCGACTAGCGGGAGCCTCTACGAGCAGTACTTC	CASSPTSGSLYEQYF	TRBJ2-7	TRBV7-2	15	TRBD2	.
TGTGCCAGCTCACTTTCCAGACAGGGGGCAGACACTGAAGCTTTCTTT	CASSLSRQGADTEAFF	TRBJ1-1	TRBV18	16	TRBD1	.
TGTGCCAGCTCACCAAACCCTCCCGGGACAGTTAATGAAAAACTGTTTTTT	CASSPNPPGTVNEKLFF	TRBJ1-4	TRBV18	17	TRBD1	.
TGTGCCAGCAGCTTGGGACAGTCGAATGAAAAACTGTTTTTT	CASSLGQSNEKLFF	TRBJ1-4	TRBV11-2	14	TRBD1	few
TGTGCCAGCAGCCCTATCCGGGACAGGGATACGCAGTATTTT	CASSPIRDRDTQYF	TRBJ2-3	TRBV14	14	TRBD1	.
TGTGCCAGCAGCTCCCTTAGCGGGAGGGCCCTCGGGACCCAGTACTTC	CASSSLSGRALGTQYF	TRBJ2-5	TRBV11-2	16	TRBD2	.
TGTGCCAGCAGTCCACAGGGGGGATCCTACGAGCAGTACTTC	CASSPQGGSYEQYF	TRBJ2-7	TRBV27	14	TRBD1	.
TGTGCCAGCAGCTTAACAGACCGGGACAGAGGCGAGCAGTACTTC	CASSLTDRDRGEQYF	TRBJ2-7	TRBV5-6	15	TRBD1	.
TGTGCCAGCAGCTTTGGCGCCAGGGAGGGTGAAAAACTGTTTTTT	CASSFGAREGEKLFF	TRBJ1-4	TRBV7-9	15	.	.
TGTGCCAGCAGTCTAGCGGGAACAGGGGATACGCAGTATTTT	CASSLAGTGDTQYF	TRBJ2-3	TRBV6-5	14	TRBD2	.
TGTGCCAGCAGCTCAACAGACCACTCTGGAAACACCATATATTTT	CASSSTDHSGNTIYF	TRBJ1-3	TRBV6-5	15	.	.
TGTGCCAGCAGCGGGACTAGCGGGAGTATCGCCAAAAACATTCAGTACTTC	CASSGTSGSIAKNIQYF	TRBJ2-4	TRBV6-4	17	TRBD2	.
TGTGCCAGCAGCTTAGCAGGGAGCACCGATGAAGCTTTCTTT	CASSLAGSTDEAFF	TRBJ1-1	TRBV7-2	14	.	.
TGTGCCTGGATAAATCCCGGGACTAGCGGCTACGAGCAGTACTTC	CAWINPGTSGYEQYF	TRBJ2-7	TRBV30	15	TRBD2	once
TGTGCCAGCAGTTTCCGATACTTCAGGGGGCCGTTCGCGAACACCGGGGAGCTGTTTTTT	CASSFRYFRGPFANTGELFF	TRBJ2-2	TRBV28	20	TRBD1	.
TGTGCCAGCAGTTCCGCGCGGGAGGGAGGTTCCTACAATGAGCAGTTCTTC	CASSSAREGGSYNEQFF	TRBJ2-1	TRBV28	17	TRBD2	few
TGTGCCAGCAGCTTGGGCCGGGGCAGGGGATACACAGATACGCAGTATTTT	CASSLGRGRGYTDTQYF	TRBJ2-3	TRBV5-6	17	.	.
TGCGCCAGCAGCCACCTAGCGGGAGGGATCACAGATACGCAGTATTTT	CASSHLAGGITDTQYF	TRBJ2-3	TRBV4-3	16	TRBD2	.
TGTGCCAGCAGTGATGGGAGGAAGAAAGGGTACTATGGCTACACCTTC	CASSDGRKKGYYGYTF	TRBJ1-2	TRBV2	16	.	.
TGTGCCAGCAGCCCTGGAGACCTCTATGGCTACACCTTC	CASSPGDLYGYTF	TRBJ1-2	TRBV28	13	.	.
TGTGCCAGCAGCTTAGGACAGGGAACGGAATGGACCGGGGAGCTGTTTTTT	CASSLGQGTEWTGELFF	TRBJ2-2	TRBV4-2	17	TRBD1	.
TGTGCCAGTAGTTGGGACAGGGAAGAGACCCAGTACTTC	CASSWDREETQYF	TRBJ2-5	TRBV19	13	TRBD1	.
TGTGCCAGCAGCGGGGGAGGCGGGATTAGCACAGATACGCAGTATTTT	CASSGGGGISTDTQYF	TRBJ2-3	TRBV9	16	.	.
TGTGCCAGCAGTCTAGTACGAGAGACCCAGTACTTC	CASSLVRETQYF	TRBJ2-5	TRBV28	12	.	.
TGTGCCAGCAGTCGGGGACTGCTGGAGCGTAGCACAGATACGCAGTATTTT	CASSRGLLERSTDTQYF	TRBJ2-3	TRBV5-4	17	.	.
TGCGCCAGCAGCCAAGATGGGGGGTTCAGCACCGGGGAGCTGTTTTTT	CASSQDGGFSTGELFF	TRBJ2-2	TRBV4-3	16	.	.
TGCGCCAGCAGCCAAGCAGCGGGAGTTGGGGCAGATACGCAGTATTTT	CASSQAAGVGADTQYF	TRBJ2-3	TRBV4-1	16	TRBD2	once
TGTGCCAGCAGCTTAGTCGGCGGAAAACAAGAGACCCAGTACTTC	CASSLVGGKQETQYF	TRBJ2-5	TRBV11-3	15	.	.
TGTGCCAGCAGCGGGCAGGGGGATTTTTATAGCAATCAGCCCCAGCATTTT	CASSGQGDFYSNQPQHF	TRBJ1-5	TRBV2	17	TRBD1	.
TGTGCCAGCAGTCCTAGCGGGGTAAGCTCCTACGAGCAGTACTTC	CASSPSGVSSYEQYF	TRBJ2-7	TRBV6-6	15	TRBD2	.
TGTGCCATCAGTACCGAACTCGGGACTAGCGGCCCCCTCAGGGAGCAGTTCTTC	CAISTELGTSGPLREQFF	TRBJ2-1	TRBV10-3	18	TRBD2	.
TGTGCCAGCACGTTAGCCCTTTTGAACACTGAAGCTTTCTTT	CASTLALLNTEAFF	TRBJ1-1	TRBV2	14	.	.
TGTGCCAGTAGTATTAGCTGGAGCTCCTACGAGCAGTACTTC	CASSISWSSYEQYF	TRBJ2-7	TRBV19	14	.	.
TGCGCCAGCAGTGAGGGTCCGACTGTAGGTGAAAAACTGTTTTTT	CASSEGPTVGEKLFF	TRBJ1-4	TRBV10-1	15	.	.
TGTGCCAGCAGGCGAGCGGGAATCGGCACCGGGGAGCTGTTTTTT	CASRRAGIGTGELFF	TRBJ2-2	TRBV6-5	15	TRBD2	.
TGTGCCTGGAGCCTAGTCTACACTGAAGCTTTCTTT	CAWSLVYTEAFF	TRBJ1-1	TRBV30	12	.	.
TGTGCCAGTAGTACCAGGGACAGCTTGAACACCGGGGAGCTGTTTTTT	CASSTRDSLNTGELFF	TRBJ2-2	TRBV19	16	TRBD1	.
TGTGCCTGGAGTGTGTTGGAGCTTAATGAAAAACTGTTTTTT	CAWSVLELNEKLFF	TRBJ1-4	TRBV30	14	.	.
TGCAGCGTTGAAAATCCCCCCGGGACAGATACGCAGTATTTT	CSVENPPGTDTQYF	TRBJ2-3	TRBV29-1	14	.	.
TGTGCCAGCAGTTTAGGGACAGCAACTCCTCTAGCCAAAAACATTCAGTACTTC	CASSLGTATPLAKNIQYF	TRBJ2-4	TRBV28	18	TRBD1	.
TGTGCCATCCGACTAGCGGGGTCCTACGAGCAGTACTTC	CAIRLAGSYEQYF	TRBJ2-7	TRBV10-3	13	TRBD2	.
TGTGCCAGCAGCGTATCTGGCGGGATTACTAACAATGAGCAGTTCTTC	CASSVSGGITNNEQFF	TRBJ2-1	TRBV9	16	.	.